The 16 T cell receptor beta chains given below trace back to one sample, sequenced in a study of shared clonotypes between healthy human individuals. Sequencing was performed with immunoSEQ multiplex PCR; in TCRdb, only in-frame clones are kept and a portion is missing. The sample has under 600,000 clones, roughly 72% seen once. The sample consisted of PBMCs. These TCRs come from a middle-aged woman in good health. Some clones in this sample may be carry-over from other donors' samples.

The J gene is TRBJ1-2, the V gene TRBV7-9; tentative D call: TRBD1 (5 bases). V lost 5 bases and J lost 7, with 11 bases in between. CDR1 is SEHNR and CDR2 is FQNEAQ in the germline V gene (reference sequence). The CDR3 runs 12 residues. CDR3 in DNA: TGTGCCAGCAGCCGCCCAGGGTTTGGCTACACCTTC. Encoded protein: CASSRPGFGYTF.

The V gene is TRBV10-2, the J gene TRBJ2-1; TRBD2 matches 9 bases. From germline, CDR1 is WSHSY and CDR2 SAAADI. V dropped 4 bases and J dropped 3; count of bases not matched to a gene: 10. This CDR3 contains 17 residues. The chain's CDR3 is CASSGIYAGGIYNEQFF. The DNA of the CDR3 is TGCGCCAGCAGTGGGATTTATGCGGGAGGGATCTACAATGAGCAGTTCTTC.

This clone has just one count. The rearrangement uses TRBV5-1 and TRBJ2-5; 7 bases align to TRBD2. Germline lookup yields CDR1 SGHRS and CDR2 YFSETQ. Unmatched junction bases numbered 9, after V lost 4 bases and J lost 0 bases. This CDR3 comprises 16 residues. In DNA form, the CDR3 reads TGCGCCAGCAGCGGCGATAGCGGGCGATACCAAGAGACCCAGTACTTC. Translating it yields CASSGDSGRYQETQYF.

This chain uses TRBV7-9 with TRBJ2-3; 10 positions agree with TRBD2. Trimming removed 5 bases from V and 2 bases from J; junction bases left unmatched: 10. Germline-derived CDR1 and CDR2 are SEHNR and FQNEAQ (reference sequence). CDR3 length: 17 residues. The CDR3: CASSEGLAGDFTDTQYF. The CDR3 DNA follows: TGTGCCAGCAGCGAGGGGCTAGCGGGAGATTTCACAGATACGCAGTATTTT.

Here the CDR3 reads CASSPPGHTEAFF. The CDR3 DNA is TGTGCCAGCAGCCCGCCGGGCCACACTGAAGCTTTCTTT. The rearrangement uses TRBV11-1 and TRBJ1-1, with D hard to call. The germline V and J ends were trimmed by 5 bases and 3 bases, with 10 bases remaining between them. Germline V lookup: CDR1 SGHAT, CDR2 FQDESV (reference sequence). This CDR3 spans 13 amino acids.

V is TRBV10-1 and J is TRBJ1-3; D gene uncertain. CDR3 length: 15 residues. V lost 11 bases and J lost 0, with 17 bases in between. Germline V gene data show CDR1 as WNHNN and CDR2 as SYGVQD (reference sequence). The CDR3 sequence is CAGNRTLDSGNTIYF. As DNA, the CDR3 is TGCGCCGGCAACCGGACCCTTGACTCTGGAAACACCATATATTTT.

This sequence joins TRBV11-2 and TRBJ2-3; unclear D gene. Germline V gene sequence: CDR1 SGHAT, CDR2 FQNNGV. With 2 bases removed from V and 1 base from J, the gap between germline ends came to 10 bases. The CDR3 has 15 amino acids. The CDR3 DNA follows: TGTGCCAGCAGCTTATGGTCAGCTGGCACAGATACGCAGTATTTT. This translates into CASSLWSAGTDTQYF. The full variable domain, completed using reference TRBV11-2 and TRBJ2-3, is EAGVAQSPRYKIIEKRQSVAFWCNPISGHATLYWYQQILGQGPKLLIQFQNNGVVDDSQLPKDRFSAERLKGVDSTLKIQPAKLEDSAVYLCASSLWSAGTDTQYFGPGTRLTVL.

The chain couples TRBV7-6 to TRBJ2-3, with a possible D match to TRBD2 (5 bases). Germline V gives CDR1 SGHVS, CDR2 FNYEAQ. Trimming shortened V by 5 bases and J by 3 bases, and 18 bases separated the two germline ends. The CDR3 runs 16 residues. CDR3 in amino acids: CASSLPGGETTDTQYF. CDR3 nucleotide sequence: TGTGCCAGCAGCCTACCCGGAGGCGAAACGACAGATACGCAGTATTTT.

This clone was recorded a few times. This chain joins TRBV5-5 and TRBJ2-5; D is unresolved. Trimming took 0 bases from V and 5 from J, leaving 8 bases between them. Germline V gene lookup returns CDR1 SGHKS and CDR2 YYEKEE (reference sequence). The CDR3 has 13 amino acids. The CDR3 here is CASSLETVETQYF. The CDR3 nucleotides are TGTGCCAGCAGCTTGGAAACTGTCGAGACCCAGTACTTC.

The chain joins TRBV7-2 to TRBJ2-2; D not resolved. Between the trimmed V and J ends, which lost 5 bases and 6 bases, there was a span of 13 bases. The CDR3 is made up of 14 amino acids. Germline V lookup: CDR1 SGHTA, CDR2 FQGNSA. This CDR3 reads CASSPNSAPGELFF. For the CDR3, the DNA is TGTGCCAGCAGCCCTAACAGTGCCCCCGGGGAGCTGTTTTTT. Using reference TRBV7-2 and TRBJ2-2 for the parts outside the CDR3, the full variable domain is GAGVSQSPSNKVTEKGKDVELRCDPISGHTALYWYRQSLGQGLEFLIYFQGNSAPDKSGLPSDRFSAERTGGSVSTLTIQRTQQEDSAVYLCASSPNSAPGELFFGEGSRLTVL.

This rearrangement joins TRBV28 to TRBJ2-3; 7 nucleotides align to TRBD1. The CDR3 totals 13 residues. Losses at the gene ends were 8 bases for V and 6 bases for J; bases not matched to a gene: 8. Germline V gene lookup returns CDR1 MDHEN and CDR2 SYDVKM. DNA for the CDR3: TGTGCCAGCCGGGACAGCCTCACGGATACGCAGTATTTT. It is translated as CASRDSLTDTQYF. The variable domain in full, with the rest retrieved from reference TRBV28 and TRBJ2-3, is DVKVTQSSRYLVKRTGEKVFLECVQDMDHENMFWYRQDPGLGLRLIYFSYDVKMKEKGDIPEGYSVSREKKERFSLILESASTNQTSMYLCASRDSLTDTQYFGPGTRLTVL.

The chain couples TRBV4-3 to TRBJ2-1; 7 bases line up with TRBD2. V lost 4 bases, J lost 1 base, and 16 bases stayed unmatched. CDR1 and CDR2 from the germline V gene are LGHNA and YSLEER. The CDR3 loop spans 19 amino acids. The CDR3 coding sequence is TGCGCCAGCAGCCCGTCGACGGTAGCGGGCTTATCGTCCTACAATGAGCAGTTCTTC. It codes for CASSPSTVAGLSSYNEQFF.

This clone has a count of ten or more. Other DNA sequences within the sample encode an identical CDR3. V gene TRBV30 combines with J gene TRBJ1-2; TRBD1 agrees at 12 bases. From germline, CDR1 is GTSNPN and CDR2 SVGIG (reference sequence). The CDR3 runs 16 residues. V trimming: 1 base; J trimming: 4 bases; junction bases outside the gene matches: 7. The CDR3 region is CAWSAGQGAPIYGYTF. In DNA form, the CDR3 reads TGTGCCTGGAGTGCGGGACAGGGGGCTCCTATCTATGGCTACACCTTC.

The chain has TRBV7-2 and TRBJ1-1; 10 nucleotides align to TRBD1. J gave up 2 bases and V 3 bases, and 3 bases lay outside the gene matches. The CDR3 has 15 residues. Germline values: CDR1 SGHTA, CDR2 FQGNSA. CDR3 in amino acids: CASSFRTGGNTEAFF. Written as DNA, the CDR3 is TGTGCCAGCAGCTTTCGGACAGGGGGTAACACTGAAGCTTTCTTT.

The CDR3 coding sequence is TGTGCCAGCAGCGGGAGCAGGGGTTTTCGGAGCACAGATACGCAGTATTTT. As protein: CASSGSRGFRSTDTQYF. J is TRBJ2-3 and V is TRBV5-8, with D maybe TRBD1 (6 bases). Germline loops: CDR1 SGHTS, CDR2 YDEGEE. The germline V and J ends were trimmed by 4 bases and 0 bases, with 18 bases remaining between them. CDR3 length: 17 residues.

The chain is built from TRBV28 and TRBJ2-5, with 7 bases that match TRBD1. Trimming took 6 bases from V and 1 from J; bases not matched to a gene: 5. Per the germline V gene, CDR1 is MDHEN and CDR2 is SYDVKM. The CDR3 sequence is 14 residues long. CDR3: CASRQQGTQETQYF. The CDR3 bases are TGTGCCAGCAGACAACAGGGGACCCAAGAGACCCAGTACTTC.